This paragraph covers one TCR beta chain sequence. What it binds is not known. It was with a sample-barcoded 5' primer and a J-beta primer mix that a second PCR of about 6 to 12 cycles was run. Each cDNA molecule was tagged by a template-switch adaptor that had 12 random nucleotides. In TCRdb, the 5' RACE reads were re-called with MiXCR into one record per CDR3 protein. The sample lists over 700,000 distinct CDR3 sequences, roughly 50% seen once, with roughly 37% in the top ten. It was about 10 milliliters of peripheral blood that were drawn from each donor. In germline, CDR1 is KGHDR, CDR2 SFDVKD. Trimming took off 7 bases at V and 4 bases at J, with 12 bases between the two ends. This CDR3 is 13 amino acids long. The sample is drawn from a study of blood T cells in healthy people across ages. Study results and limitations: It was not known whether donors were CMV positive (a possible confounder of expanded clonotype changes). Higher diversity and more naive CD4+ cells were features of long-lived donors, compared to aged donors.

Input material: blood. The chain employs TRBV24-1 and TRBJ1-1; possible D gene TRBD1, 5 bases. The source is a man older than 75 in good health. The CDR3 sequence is CATSDRTFTEAFF. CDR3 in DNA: TGTGCCACCAGCGACAGAACTTTCACTGAAGCTTTCTTT.